The 15 T cell receptor beta chains listed next were all sequenced from one sample in a study of CD8 T cells in ankylosing spondylitis. Each CDR3 protein is one row after TCRdb ran MiXCR on the 5' RACE reads. The table has some 180,000 distinct CDR3 sequences, around a sixth seen once. The material sequenced was blood, either unsorted or a sorted T cell fraction (not recorded which). These receptors were taken from a male donor aged 10 to 35 with ankylosing spondylitis or in good health (not recorded which).

The chain carries TRBV29-1 and TRBJ2-1, with D tentatively TRBD1 (5 bases). In germline, CDR1 is SQVTM, CDR2 ANQGSEA. V lost 8 bases to trimming and J lost 6 bases, with 20 bases between them. The CDR3 sequence is 14 residues long. CDR3 sequence (DNA): TGCAGCCATACAGGTGCGTCAGTCGGCAATGAGCAGTTCTTC. It yields the protein CSHTGASVGNEQFF.

This clonotype was found many times. The CDR3: CASSSGTGKFEQYF. The CDR3 bases are TGTGCCAGCAGTTCCGGGACAGGGAAATTCGAGCAGTACTTC. The chain recombines TRBV12-3 or TRBV12-4 with TRBJ2-7; 9 nucleotides line up with TRBD1. The CDR3 runs to 14 residues. V shed 4 bases and J 6 bases; nucleotides not matched to a gene: 7.

This clonotype appeared many times. The V gene is TRBV10-3, the J gene TRBJ2-3, with TRBD2 identical over 12 bases. Germline assignment: CDR1 ENHRY and CDR2 SYGVKD. The V segment lost 0 bases and the J segment 4 bases; nucleotides outside the gene matches: 8. The CDR3 spans 18 residues. The CDR3 spells CAISESRTSGMGPDTQYF. In DNA, the CDR3 is TGTGCCATCAGTGAGTCTCGGACTAGCGGGATGGGGCCAGATACGCAGTATTTT.

This clonotype has at least ten counts. The chain has TRBV7-2 and TRBJ1-1; D gene ambiguous. The ends were cut back, 1 base at V and 10 bases at J, with 4 bases in the middle. CDR3 length: 10 residues. Germline-derived CDR1 and CDR2 are SGHTA and FQGNSA. CDR3 region: CASSLGGAFF. The CDR3 DNA reads TGTGCCAGCAGCTTAGGGGGAGCTTTCTTT.

This clonotype has at least ten counts. The J gene is TRBJ2-1, the V gene TRBV18; TRBD2 matches 7 bases. Germline V lookup: CDR1 KGHSH, CDR2 LQKENI. The length of the CDR3 is 15 residues. Trimming at V came to 6 bases and at J to 8 bases, leaving 13 bases not matched to a gene. CDR3 region: CASSPGGAGFDEQFF. The CDR3 DNA sequence: TGTGCCAGCTCCCCTGGTGGAGCGGGATTTGATGAGCAGTTCTTC.

This clonotype was recorded many times. The chain carries TRBV7-6 and TRBJ2-5; D is ambiguous. CDR1 and CDR2 (germline): SGHVS, FNYEAQ. This CDR3 contains 14 residues. Trimming shortened V by 1 base and J by 5 bases, and 11 bases separated the two germline ends. CDR3 sequence: CASSLGSEWETQYF. CDR3 sequence (DNA): TGTGCCAGCAGCTTAGGGTCAGAATGGGAGACCCAGTACTTC.

In its sample, this clonotype was seen many times. The chain carries TRBV5-6 and TRBJ2-1; a possible D gene is TRBD1 (6 bases). Germline V gene data show CDR1 as SGHDT and CDR2 as YYEEEE. The CDR3 is made up of 11 amino acids. Trimming left V 6 bases short and J 15 bases short, with 16 bases between. This CDR3 is CASTLQGRMFF. DNA of the CDR3: TGTGCCAGCACCCTACAGGGAAGAATGTTCTTC.

There are a few counts of this clonotype. The chain carries TRBV19 and TRBJ2-2, with D possibly matching TRBD1 (5 bases). CDR1 and CDR2 (germline): LNHDA, SQIVND (reference sequence). V was trimmed by 4 bases and J by 0 bases, leaving 9 bases between them. The CDR3 is 15 amino acids. DNA of the CDR3: TGTGCCAGTAGTAATCAGGGTACGAACACCGGGGAGCTGTTTTTT. Translating it yields CASSNQGTNTGELFF.

This clonotype was counted ten times or more. This chain connects TRBV2 to TRBJ2-7; TRBD2 might be the D (6 bases). Germline CDR1 is SNHLY and CDR2 is FYNNEI. The length of the CDR3 is 15 residues. V shed 5 bases and J shed 4 bases, with 18 bases lying between them. The CDR3 sequence is CASSRLRDSSYEQYV. CDR3 DNA sequence: TGTGCCAGCAGTCGCCTCCGGGACTCGTCTTACGAGCAGTACGTC.

This clonotype occurred many times. This chain joins TRBV28 and TRBJ2-5; 8 bases map to TRBD2. The germline CDR1 and CDR2 sequences are MDHEN and SYDVKM. V was pared by 7 bases and J by 5 bases, with 12 bases of the junction left unmatched. The CDR3 covers 15 residues. DNA of the CDR3: TGTGCCAGCACCCCCGGCCTAACGGGGGGGGAGACCCAGTACTTC. This gives the protein CASTPGLTGGETQYF.

This clonotype was seen ten or more times. This chain joins TRBV5-1 and TRBJ2-6; D remains unclear. This CDR3 region has 16 residues. The V end lost 4 bases, the J end lost 2 bases, and 13 bases lay between the germline ends. Germline CDR1 and CDR2: SGHRS and YFSETQ. CDR3 sequence: CASSLSKLPGANVLTF. The DNA for the CDR3 is TGCGCCAGCAGCCTATCGAAACTACCTGGGGCCAACGTCCTGACTTTC.

V gene TRBV2 combines with J gene TRBJ2-3; 11 positions agree with TRBD1. V lost 6 bases and J lost 5; bases outside the gene matches: 10. The germline V gene encodes CDR1 SNHLY and CDR2 FYNNEI. This CDR3 spans 16 amino acids. CDR3 loop: CASRATGTGGIDTQYF. Written as DNA, the CDR3 is TGTGCCAGCAGGGCCACCGGGACAGGGGGGATAGATACGCAGTATTTT.

This chain uses TRBV20-1 with TRBJ2-1; D is possibly TRBD2 (6 bases). The CDR3 covers 16 residues. V gave up 0 bases and J gave up 5 bases, with 17 bases separating them. The germline CDR1 and CDR2 sequences are DFQATT and SNEGSKA (reference sequence). As DNA, the CDR3 is TGCAGTGCTAGAGAGGCCCCGGGGGAGAGGGACAATGAGCAGTTCTTC. Translated: CSAREAPGERDNEQFF.

Many counts were recorded for this clonotype. Germline is not matched at one junction end, which may reflect a read error. The chain links TRBV5-1 to TRBJ1-5; D might be TRBD1 (5 bases). CDR3 length: 14 amino acids. Germline CDR1 reads SGHRS; CDR2 reads YFSETQ. DNA of the CDR3: TGCGCCAGCAGGTTGGGAGGGGACAATCAGCCCCAGCATTTT. This sequence encodes CASRLGGDNQPQHF.

V gene TRBV5-1 combines with J gene TRBJ2-1; TRBD1 agrees at 8 bases. V was pared by 0 bases and J by 2 bases, with 7 bases of the junction left unmatched. In germline, CDR1 is SGHRS, CDR2 YFSETQ. The CDR3 loop spans 17 amino acids. The CDR3 DNA reads as TGCGCCAGCAGCTTGGAGACAGGGGTTAGAACCTACAATGAGCAGTTCTTC. It translates to CASSLETGVRTYNEQFF.